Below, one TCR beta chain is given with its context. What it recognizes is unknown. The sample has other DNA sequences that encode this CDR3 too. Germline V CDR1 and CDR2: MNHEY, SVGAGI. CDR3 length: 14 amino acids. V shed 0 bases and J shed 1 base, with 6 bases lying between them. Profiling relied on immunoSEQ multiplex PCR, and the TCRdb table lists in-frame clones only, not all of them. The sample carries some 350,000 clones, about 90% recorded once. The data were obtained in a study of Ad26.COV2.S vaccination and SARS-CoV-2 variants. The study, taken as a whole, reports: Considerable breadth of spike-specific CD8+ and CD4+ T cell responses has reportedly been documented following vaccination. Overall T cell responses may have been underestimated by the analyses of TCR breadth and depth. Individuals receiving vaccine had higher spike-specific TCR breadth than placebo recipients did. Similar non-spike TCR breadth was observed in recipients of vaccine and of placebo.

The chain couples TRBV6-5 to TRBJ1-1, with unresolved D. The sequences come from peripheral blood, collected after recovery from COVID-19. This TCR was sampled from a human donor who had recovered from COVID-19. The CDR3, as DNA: TGTGCCAGCAGTTACTCGGCAGGGAACACTGAAGCTTTCTTT. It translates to CASSYSAGNTEAFF.